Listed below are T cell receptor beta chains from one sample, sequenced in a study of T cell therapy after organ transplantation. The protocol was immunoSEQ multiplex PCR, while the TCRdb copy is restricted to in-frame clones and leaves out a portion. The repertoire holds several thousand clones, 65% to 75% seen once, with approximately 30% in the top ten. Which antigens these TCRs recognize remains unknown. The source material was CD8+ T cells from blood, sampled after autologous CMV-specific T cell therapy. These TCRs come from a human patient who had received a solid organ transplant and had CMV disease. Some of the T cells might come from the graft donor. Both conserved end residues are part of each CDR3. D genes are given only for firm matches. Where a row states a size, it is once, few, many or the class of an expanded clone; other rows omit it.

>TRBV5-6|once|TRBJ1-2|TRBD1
TGTGCCAGCAGCACCGGGACAGGGCCCATCTATGGCTACACCTTC
CASSTGTGPIYGYTF
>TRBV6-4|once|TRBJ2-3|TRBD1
TGTGCCAGCAGCCCGGGACAGGGGGCTTTTGATACGCAGTATTTT
CASSPGQGAFDTQYF
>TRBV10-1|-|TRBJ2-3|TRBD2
TGCGCCAGCAGTGGAGCGGGAGAGGGAACAGATACGCAGTATTTT
CASSGAGEGTDTQYF
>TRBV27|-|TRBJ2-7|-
TGTGCCAGCAGTTTGGCGCTGGGGCGGGTAAGCGAGCAGTACTTC
CASSLALGRVSEQYF
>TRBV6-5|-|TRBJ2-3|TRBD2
TGTGCCAGCAGTTACAGGGCTAGCGGGTGGGCAGATACGCAGTATTTT
CASSYRASGWADTQYF
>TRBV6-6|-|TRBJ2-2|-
TGTGCCAGCGGGGCTTACACCGGGGAGCTGTTTTTT
CASGAYTGELFF
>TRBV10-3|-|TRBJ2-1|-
TGTGCCATCAGTGAGTCAGGTGTAGCGGCCGATTACAATGAGCAGTTCTTC
CAISESGVAADYNEQFF
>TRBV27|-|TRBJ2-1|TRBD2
TGTGCCAGCAGTTCCGGGACTAGCGGGAGCAATGAGCAGTTCTTC
CASSSGTSGSNEQFF
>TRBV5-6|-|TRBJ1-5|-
TGTGCCAGCAGCTTGGGTGGAGGGTTTAGCAATCAGCCCCAGCATTTT
CASSLGGGFSNQPQHF
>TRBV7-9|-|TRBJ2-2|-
TGTGCCACCCCGCACGGCGGCTTAAACACCGGGGAGCTGTTTTTT
CATPHGGLNTGELFF
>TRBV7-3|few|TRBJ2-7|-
TGTGCCAGCACCCCAGACAGTTCCTTTAGCTCCTACGAGCAGTACTTC
CASTPDSSFSSYEQYF
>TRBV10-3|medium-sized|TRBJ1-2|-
TGTGCCATCAGTGAGGCACAGGATGGCTACACCTTC
CAISEAQDGYTF
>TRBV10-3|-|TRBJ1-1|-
TGTGCCATCAGTGAGTCGGGGGGGAACACTGAAGCTTTCTTT
CAISESGGNTEAFF
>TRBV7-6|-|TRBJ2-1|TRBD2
TGTGCCAGCAGCCTCAGGACTAGCGGGAACAATGAGCAGTTCTTC
CASSLRTSGNNEQFF
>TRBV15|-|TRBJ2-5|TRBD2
TGTGCCACCAGCGGGAAAGTACCGGGACTAGCGGGAGAAGAGACCCAGTACTTC
CATSGKVPGLAGEETQYF
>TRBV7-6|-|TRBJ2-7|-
TGTGCCAGCAGCTTAGTCCTAGGGGCCTACGAGCAGTACTTC
CASSLVLGAYEQYF
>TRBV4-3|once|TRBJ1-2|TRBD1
TGCGCCAGCAGCCTGGGACAGGGAATTGGAGACTACTATGGCTACACCTTC
CASSLGQGIGDYYGYTF
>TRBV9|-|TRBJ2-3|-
TGTGCCAGCAGCGCCACCTACACCGGGACACGAAGCACAGATACGCAGTATTTT
CASSATYTGTRSTDTQYF
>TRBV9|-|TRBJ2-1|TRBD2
TGTGCCAGCAGCGTAAGGGCTAGCGGGAGGGGTAATGAGCAGTTCTTC
CASSVRASGRGNEQFF
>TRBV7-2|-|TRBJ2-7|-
TGTGCCAGCAGCTTTAGAAAGTACGAGCAGTACTTC
CASSFRKYEQYF
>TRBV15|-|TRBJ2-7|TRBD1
TGTGCCACCAGCGAAATCCGGACAGGGGAGGACGTTGAGCAGTACTTC
CATSEIRTGEDVEQYF
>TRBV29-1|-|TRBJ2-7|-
TGCAGCGTTTTAATGGGCGTAGGGGACGAGCAGTACTTC
CSVLMGVGDEQYF
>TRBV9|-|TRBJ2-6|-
TGTGCCAGCAGCGTAGTGGGGACCTCTGGGGCCAACGTCCTGACTTTC
CASSVVGTSGANVLTF
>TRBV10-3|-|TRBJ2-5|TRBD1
TGTGCCATCAGCGCAACAGGGGAAGAGACCCAGTACTTC
CAISATGEETQYF
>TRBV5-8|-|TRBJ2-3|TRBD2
TGCGCCAGCAGCCAAGGTTGGACTAGCGGGACTAGCACAGATACGCAGTATTTT
CASSQGWTSGTSTDTQYF
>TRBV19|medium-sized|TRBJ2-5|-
TGTGCCAGTAATCTGAACGCTCCCCTCACAGAGACCCAGTACTTC
CASNLNAPLTETQYF
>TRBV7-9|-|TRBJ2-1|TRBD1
TGTGCCAGCAGCTTTGGACAGGGTGGCAATGAGCAGTTCTTC
CASSFGQGGNEQFF
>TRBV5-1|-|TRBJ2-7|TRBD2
TGCGCCAGCAGCTTGGAGGGACTAGCGGGAGCCTACGAGCAGTACTTC
CASSLEGLAGAYEQYF
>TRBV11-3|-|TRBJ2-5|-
TGTGCCAGCAGCTTAGACGGGTTAGAGCAGTACTTC
CASSLDGLEQYF
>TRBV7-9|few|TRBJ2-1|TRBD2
TGTGCCAGCAGCTTATTTAGCGGGAGGAATGAGCAGTTCTTC
CASSLFSGRNEQFF
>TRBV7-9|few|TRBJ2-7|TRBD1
TGTGCCAGCAGCTCGGACAGGTCCCTGTACGAGCAGTACTTC
CASSSDRSLYEQYF
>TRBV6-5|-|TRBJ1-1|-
TGTGCCAGCAGTTACTACTCCCCAGACAGAGAAGCTTTCTTT
CASSYYSPDREAFF
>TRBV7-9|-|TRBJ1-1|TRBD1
TGTGCCAGCAGCTCCAACAGGGGGCCCGACACTGAAGCTTTCTTT
CASSSNRGPDTEAFF
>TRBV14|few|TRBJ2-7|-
TGTGCCAGCAGCCAAGCTCTCAGGGAGTACGAGCAGTACTTC
CASSQALREYEQYF
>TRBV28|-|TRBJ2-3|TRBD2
TGTGCCAGCAGTTCGACTAGCGGGAGGTTAACAGATACGCAGTATTTT
CASSSTSGRLTDTQYF
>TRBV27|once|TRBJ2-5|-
TGTGCCAGCAGTTTAATGTTAAGGGCCGGGGAGACCCAGTACTTC
CASSLMLRAGETQYF